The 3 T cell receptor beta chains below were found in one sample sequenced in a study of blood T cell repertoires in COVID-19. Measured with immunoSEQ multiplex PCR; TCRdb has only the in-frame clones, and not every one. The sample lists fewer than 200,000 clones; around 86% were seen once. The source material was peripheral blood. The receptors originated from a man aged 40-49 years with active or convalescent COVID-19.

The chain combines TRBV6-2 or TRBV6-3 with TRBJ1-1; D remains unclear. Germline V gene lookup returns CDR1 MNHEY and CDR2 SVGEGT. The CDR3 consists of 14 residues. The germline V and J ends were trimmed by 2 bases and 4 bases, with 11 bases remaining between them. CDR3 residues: CASSYGLRGTEAFF. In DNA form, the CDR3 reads TGTGCCAGCAGTTACGGACTCCGGGGCACTGAAGCTTTCTTT.

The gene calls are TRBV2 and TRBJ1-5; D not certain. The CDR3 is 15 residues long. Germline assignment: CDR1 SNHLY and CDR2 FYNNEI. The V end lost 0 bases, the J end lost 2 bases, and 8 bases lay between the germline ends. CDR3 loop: CASSEALAGNQPQHF. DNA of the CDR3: TGTGCCAGCAGTGAAGCGCTGGCGGGCAATCAGCCCCAGCATTTT.

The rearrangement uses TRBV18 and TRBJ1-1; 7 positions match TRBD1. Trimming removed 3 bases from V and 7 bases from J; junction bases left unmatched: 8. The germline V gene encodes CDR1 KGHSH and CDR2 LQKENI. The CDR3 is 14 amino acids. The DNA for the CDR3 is TGTGCCAGCTCACCTGACAGGGCTAAGAATGAAGCTTTCTTT. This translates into CASSPDRAKNEAFF.